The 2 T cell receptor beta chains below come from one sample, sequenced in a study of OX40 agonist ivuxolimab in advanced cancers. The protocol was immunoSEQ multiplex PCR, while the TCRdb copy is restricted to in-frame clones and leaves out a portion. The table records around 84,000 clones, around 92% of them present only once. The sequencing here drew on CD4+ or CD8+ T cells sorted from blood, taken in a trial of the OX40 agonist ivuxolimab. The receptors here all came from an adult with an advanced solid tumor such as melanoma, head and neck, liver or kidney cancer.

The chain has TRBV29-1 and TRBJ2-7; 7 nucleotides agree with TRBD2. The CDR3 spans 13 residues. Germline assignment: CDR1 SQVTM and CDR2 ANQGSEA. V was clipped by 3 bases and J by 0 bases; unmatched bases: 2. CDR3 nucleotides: TGCAGCGTTGAGGGGGGGACCTCCTACGAGCAGTACTTC. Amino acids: CSVEGGTSYEQYF.

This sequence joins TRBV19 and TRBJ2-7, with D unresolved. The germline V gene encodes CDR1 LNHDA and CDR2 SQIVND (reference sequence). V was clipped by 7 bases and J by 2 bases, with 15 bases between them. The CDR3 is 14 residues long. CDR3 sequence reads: CASTPTAEAYEQYF. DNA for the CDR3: TGTGCCAGTACCCCTACCGCTGAGGCCTACGAGCAGTACTTC.